A single T cell receptor (beta chain) is shown here with its context. Its target is not known. This sample stems from a study of shared clonotypes between healthy human individuals. On the study more broadly: Aged between 18 and 49, the donors were a couple of women and three men. Study results and limitations: An expected dependence of interdonor clonotype sharing on sequencing depth was noted. What limited the represented genetic and exposure-history diversity was the small number of donors.

The V segment lost 6 bases and the J segment 7 bases; nucleotides outside the gene matches: 9. CDR1 and CDR2 from the germline V gene are ENHRY and SYGVKD. The CDR3 contains 14 residues. Naive CD8 cells, CD45RO-negative and positively selected for CCR7, excluded terminally differentiated effector memory CD45RA+ cells. Only in-frame clones appear in the TCRdb table, and some are missing; sequencing was by immunoSEQ multiplex PCR. The sample lists approximately 2,200,000 clones, under 95% occurring once. This chain links TRBV10-3 with TRBJ1-1, with 9 bases lining up with TRBD1. The source material was naive CD8+ T cells from PBMCs. The TCR originated in a man aged 18-30 years in good health. Some clones in this sample may be carry-over from other donors' samples. The CDR3 nucleotides read TGTGCCATCAGCCTGACAGGGGGGTATGATGAAGCTTTCTTT. Translation gives CAISLTGGYDEAFF.